Below are 10 T cell receptor beta chains sequenced from a single sample in a study of technical replicates of blood from several donors. Here immunoSEQ multiplex PCR was the method, and the copy in TCRdb shows in-frame clones only, minus some. The table shows 65,000 to 95,000 clones, with around 90% occurring only once. Specimen: T cells isolated from PBMCs. Every receptor here comes from a human donor in good health.

The rearrangement links TRBV11-3 to TRBJ2-7; the D gene is possibly TRBD2 (6 bases). The CDR3 length is 13 residues. The germline V and J ends were trimmed by 3 bases and 2 bases, with 8 bases remaining between them. CDR1 is SGHNT and CDR2 is YENEEA in the germline V gene. CDR3 sequence reads: CASSLERAYEQYF. The CDR3 DNA is TGTGCCAGCAGCTTGGAGCGGGCCTACGAGCAGTACTTC.

V gene TRBV28 combines with J gene TRBJ2-7, with TRBD1 as a possible D gene (5 bases). The CDR3 is 14 amino acids. Germline lookup yields CDR1 MDHEN and CDR2 SYDVKM. Trimming pared 5 bases from V and 0 bases from J, leaving 11 bases between. This chain's CDR3 is CASSKQTDSYEQYF. For the CDR3, the DNA is TGTGCCAGCAGTAAACAGACAGACTCCTACGAGCAGTACTTC. The variable domain in full, with the rest retrieved from reference TRBV28 and TRBJ2-7, is DVKVTQSSRYLVKRTGEKVFLECVQDMDHENMFWYRQDPGLGLRLIYFSYDVKMKEKGDIPEGYSVSREKKERFSLILESASTNQTSMYLCASSKQTDSYEQYFGPGTRLTVT.

The rearrangement uses TRBV5-4 and TRBJ1-3; 9 bases fit TRBD1. The V segment lost 2 bases and the J segment 4 bases; nucleotides outside the gene matches: 7. The CDR3 runs 16 residues. The V gene's germline CDR1 is SGHNT and CDR2 YYREEE (reference sequence). The CDR3 DNA follows: TGTGCCAGCAGCTTAGGGACAGGGCTATCCGGAAACACCATATATTTT. This gives the protein CASSLGTGLSGNTIYF.

This rearrangement joins TRBV28 to TRBJ2-7; TRBD2 agrees at 11 bases. The V segment lost 8 bases and the J segment 2 bases; nucleotides outside the gene matches: 5. This CDR3 is built from 14 residues. The V gene's germline CDR1 is MDHEN and CDR2 SYDVKM. CDR3: CASQPTSGTYEQYF. CDR3 nucleotides: TGTGCCAGCCAACCGACTAGCGGGACCTACGAGCAGTACTTC. Together with reference TRBV28 and TRBJ2-7, the CDR3 gives the full variable domain: DVKVTQSSRYLVKRTGEKVFLECVQDMDHENMFWYRQDPGLGLRLIYFSYDVKMKEKGDIPEGYSVSREKKERFSLILESASTNQTSMYLCASQPTSGTYEQYFGPGTRLTVT.

The chain carries TRBV15 and TRBJ2-5; 9 bases align to TRBD2. The germline gives CDR1 LNHNV, CDR2 YYDKDF (reference sequence). J was trimmed by 3 bases and V by 3 bases; bases with no gene match: 14. This CDR3 is 18 amino acids long. CDR3 DNA: TGTGCCACCAGCAGGTCAGGGAGCGGGGGGCTAGAAAAAGAGACCCAGTACTTC. It translates to CATSRSGSGGLEKETQYF.

The chain is built from TRBV7-2 and TRBJ2-7, with TRBD2 matching 9 bases. This CDR3 spans 16 amino acids. Trimming at V came to 1 base and at J to 0 bases, leaving 4 bases not matched to a gene. Germline CDR1 and CDR2: SGHTA and FQGNSA. CDR3: CASSLGLAVISYEQYF. The CDR3 nucleotides are TGTGCCAGCAGCTTAGGACTAGCGGTAATCTCCTACGAGCAGTACTTC.

This clone has just one count. This chain connects TRBV18 to TRBJ1-3, with no clear D. V was trimmed by 3 bases and J by 1 base, leaving 13 bases between them. Germline CDR1 KGHSH, CDR2 LQKENI. CDR3 length: 16 residues. The DNA of the CDR3 is TGTGCCAGCTCACCCCCCAGGCGGGGTTCTGGAAACACCATATATTTT. Amino acids: CASSPPRRGSGNTIYF.

The chain couples TRBV28 to TRBJ2-1, with 7 bases lining up with TRBD2. Germline V CDR1 and CDR2: MDHEN, SYDVKM. Trimming took 5 bases from V and 9 from J; bases not matched to a gene: 4. The CDR3 sequence is 12 residues long. The CDR3 DNA sequence: TGTGCCAGCAGTCGGACTAGTTCTGAGCAGTTCTTC. Translation: CASSRTSSEQFF.

This sequence joins TRBV28 and TRBJ1-5, with unresolved D. This CDR3 is built from 15 residues. Germline CDR1 is MDHEN and CDR2 is SYDVKM. Trimming pared 3 bases from V and 2 bases from J, leaving 11 bases between. CDR3 nucleotides: TGTGCCAGCAGTTTGGAGGGTTTAGGCAATCAGCCCCAGCATTTT. It encodes CASSLEGLGNQPQHF.

The rearrangement joins TRBV18 to TRBJ1-4, with D possibly being TRBD1 (5 bases). Trimming shortened V by 6 bases and J by 6 bases, and 23 bases separated the two germline ends. Germline CDR1 and CDR2: KGHSH and LQKENI. The CDR3 runs 17 residues. The DNA for the CDR3 is TGTGCCAGCTCGCCTCAAACCGGGGGTCTATGGGATGAAAAACTGTTTTTT. It translates to CASSPQTGGLWDEKLFF.